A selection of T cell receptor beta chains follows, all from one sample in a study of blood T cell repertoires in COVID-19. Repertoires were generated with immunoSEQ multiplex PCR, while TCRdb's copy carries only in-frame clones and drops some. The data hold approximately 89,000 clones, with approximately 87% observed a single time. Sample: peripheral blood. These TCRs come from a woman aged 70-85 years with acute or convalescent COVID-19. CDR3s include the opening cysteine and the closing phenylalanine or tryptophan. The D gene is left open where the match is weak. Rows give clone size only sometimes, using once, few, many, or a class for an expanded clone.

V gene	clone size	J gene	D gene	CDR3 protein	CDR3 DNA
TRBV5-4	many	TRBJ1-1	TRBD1	CASRPRTGQTSEAFF	TGTGCCAGCAGGCCCCGGACAGGGCAAACGTCTGAAGCTTTCTTT
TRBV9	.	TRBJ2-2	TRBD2	CASSSLAGGTNTGELFF	TGTGCCAGCAGCTCGCTAGCGGGGGGAACGAACACCGGGGAGCTGTTTTTT
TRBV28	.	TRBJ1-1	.	CASRTFENTEAFF	TGTGCCAGCAGGACTTTCGAGAACACTGAAGCTTTCTTT
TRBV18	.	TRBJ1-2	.	CASSPGHSVYGYTF	TGTGCCAGCTCACCGGGACACTCTGTCTATGGCTACACCTTC
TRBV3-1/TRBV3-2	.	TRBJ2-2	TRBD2	CASSTPGLAGGAGELFF	TGTGCCAGCAGCACCCCGGGACTAGCGGGGGGGGCCGGGGAGCTGTTTTTT
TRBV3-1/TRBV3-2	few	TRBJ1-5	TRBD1	CASSSGQLSNQPQHF	TGTGCCAGCAGCTCGGGACAGCTTAGCAATCAGCCCCAGCATTTT
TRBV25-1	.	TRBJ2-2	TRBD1	CASSDPGQGAGELFF	TGTGCCAGCAGTGACCCGGGACAGGGGGCCGGGGAGCTGTTTTTT
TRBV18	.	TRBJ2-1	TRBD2	CASSPLLPGLAGYNEQFF	TGTGCCAGCTCACCCTTACTTCCGGGACTAGCGGGATACAATGAGCAGTTCTTC
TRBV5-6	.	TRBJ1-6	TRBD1	CASSLYRGLVSLHF	TGTGCCAGCAGCTTGTATAGGGGGCTGGTGTCCCTCCACTTT
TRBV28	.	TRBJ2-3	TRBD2	CASSISPGLGASTDTQYF	TGTGCCAGCAGTATTAGTCCGGGACTAGGAGCTAGCACAGATACGCAGTATTTT
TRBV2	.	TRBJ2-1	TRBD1	CASAPGTGAYNEQFF	TGTGCCTCGGCCCCCGGGACAGGGGCCTACAATGAGCAGTTCTTC
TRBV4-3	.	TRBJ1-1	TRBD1	CASSQDPLRTGKGNTEAFF	TGCGCCAGCAGCCAAGATCCTCTAAGGACAGGGAAGGGAAACACTGAAGCTTTCTTT
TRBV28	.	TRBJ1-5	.	CASSLGQGGDF	TGTGCCAGCAGTTTAGGCCAGGGCGGGGATTTT
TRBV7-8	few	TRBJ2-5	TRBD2	CASSSLAGAGLETQYF	TGTGCCAGCAGCTCACTAGCGGGGGCGGGATTAGAGACCCAGTACTTC
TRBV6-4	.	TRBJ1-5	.	CASSDSHTGYNQPQHF	TGTGCCAGCAGTGACTCGCATACAGGATACAATCAGCCCCAGCATTTT
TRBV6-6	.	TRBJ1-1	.	CASNRYGGEAFF	TGTGCCAGCAACCGTTACGGTGGTGAAGCTTTCTTT
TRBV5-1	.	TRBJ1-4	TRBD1	CASSSVDRGINEKLFF	TGCGCCAGCAGCAGCGTGGACAGGGGGATTAATGAAAAACTGTTTTTT
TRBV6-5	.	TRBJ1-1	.	CASSKGGGTEAFF	TGTGCCAGTTCGAAGGGAGGGGGCACTGAAGCTTTCTTT
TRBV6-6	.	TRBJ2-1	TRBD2	CASSPGTSGRVDEQFF	TGTGCCAGCAGTCCTGGGACTAGCGGGAGAGTCGATGAGCAGTTCTTC
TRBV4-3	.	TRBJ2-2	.	CASSQDLGRELFF	TGCGCCAGCAGCCAAGATTTGGGCCGGGAGCTGTTTTTT
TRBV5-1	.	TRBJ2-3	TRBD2	CASSLERSASGQYF	TGCGCCAGCAGCTTGGAAAGGAGTGCTAGCGGGCAGTATTTT
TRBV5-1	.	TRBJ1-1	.	CASSPWDNAYTEAFF	TGCGCCAGCAGCCCCTGGGACAACGCTTACACTGAAGCTTTCTTT
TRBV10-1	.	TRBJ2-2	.	CASKSGTQDAGELFF	TGCGCCAGCAAGTCCGGGACTCAGGACGCCGGGGAGCTGTTTTTT
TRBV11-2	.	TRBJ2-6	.	CASSLQGGPGANVLTF	TGTGCCAGCAGCCTACAGGGGGGGCCTGGGGCCAACGTCCTGACTTTC
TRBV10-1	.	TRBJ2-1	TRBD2	CASSDRLAGGPYNEQFF	TGCGCCAGCAGTGACCGGCTAGCGGGGGGTCCCTACAATGAGCAGTTCTTC
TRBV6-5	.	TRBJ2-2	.	CASRLQTGELFF	TGTGCCAGCAGGTTACAAACCGGGGAGCTGTTTTTT
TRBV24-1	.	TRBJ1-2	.	CATSDQSPGQTYGYTF	TGTGCCACCAGTGATCAATCACCGGGACAAACCTATGGCTACACCTTC
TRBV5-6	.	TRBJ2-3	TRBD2	CASSLVGTSGRTDTQYF	TGTGCCAGCAGCTTGGTCGGGACTAGCGGGAGGACAGATACGCAGTATTTT
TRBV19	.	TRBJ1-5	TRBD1	CASRADRVGNQPQHF	TGTGCCAGTAGAGCCGACAGGGTAGGAAATCAGCCCCAGCATTTT
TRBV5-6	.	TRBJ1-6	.	CASSTALSSYNSPLHF	TGTGCCAGCAGTACAGCTTTGAGCTCCTATAATTCACCCCTCCACTTT
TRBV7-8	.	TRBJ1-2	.	CASSFQGSYGYTF	TGTGCCAGCAGTTTCCAGGGATCCTATGGCTACACCTTC
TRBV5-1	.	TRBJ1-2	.	CASSPKEGQGYGYTF	TGCGCCAGCAGCCCTAAGGAAGGGCAGGGCTATGGCTACACCTTC
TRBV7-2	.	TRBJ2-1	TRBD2	CASSLAASGGLNEQFF	TGTGCCAGCAGCTTAGCAGCTAGCGGGGGGCTCAATGAGCAGTTCTTC
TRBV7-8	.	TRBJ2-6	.	CASSLGPRRGTGANVLTF	TGTGCCAGCAGCTTGGGTCCCAGGCGTGGAACTGGGGCCAACGTCCTGACTTTC
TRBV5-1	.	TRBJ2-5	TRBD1	CASSQLPTGEQETQYF	TGCGCCAGCAGCCAACTCCCAACAGGGGAACAAGAGACCCAGTACTTC
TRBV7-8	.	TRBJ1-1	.	CASSTYRDANTEAFF	TGTGCCAGCAGCACATACAGGGATGCGAACACTGAAGCTTTCTTT
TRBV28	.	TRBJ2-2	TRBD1	CASRYGTGGVGTGELFF	TGTGCCAGCAGATATGGGACAGGGGGCGTGGGCACCGGGGAGCTGTTTTTT
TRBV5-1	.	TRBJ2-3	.	CASSLQWGGRADTQYF	TGCGCCAGCAGCTTGCAATGGGGGGGCCGGGCAGATACGCAGTATTTT
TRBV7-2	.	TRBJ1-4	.	CASSMAGTPNEKLFF	TGTGCCAGCAGCATGGCCGGGACACCGAATGAAAAACTGTTTTTT
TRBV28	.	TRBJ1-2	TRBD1	CASTLTPGQGLYGYTF	TGTGCCAGCACCCTAACGCCGGGACAGGGCCTCTATGGCTACACCTTC
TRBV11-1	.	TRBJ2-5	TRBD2	CASGSGGLAGKETQYF	TGTGCCAGCGGCTCCGGGGGACTAGCGGGGAAAGAGACCCAGTACTTC
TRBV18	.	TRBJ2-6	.	CASSPPGRGSGANVLTF	TGTGCCAGCTCACCCCCTGGGCGGGGCTCTGGGGCCAACGTCCTGACTTTC
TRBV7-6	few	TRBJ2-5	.	CASSLSGPPRETQYF	TGTGCCAGCAGCCTGTCGGGTCCTCCGAGAGAGACCCAGTACTTC
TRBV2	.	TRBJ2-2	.	CASKQQGLNTGELFF	TGTGCCAGCAAGCAACAGGGACTAAACACCGGGGAGCTGTTTTTT
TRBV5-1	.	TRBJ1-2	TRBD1	CASSPLQGNYGYTF	TGCGCCAGCAGCCCTCTACAGGGGAACTATGGCTACACCTTC
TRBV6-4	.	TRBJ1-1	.	CASSEKTGNTEAFF	TGTGCCAGCAGTGAAAAGACAGGGAACACTGAAGCTTTCTTT
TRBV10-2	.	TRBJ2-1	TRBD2	CASSVGTSNEQFF	TGCGCCAGCAGTGTTGGGACTAGCAATGAGCAGTTCTTC
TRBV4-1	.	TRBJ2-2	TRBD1	CASSQKVQGAGTGELFF	TGCGCCAGCAGCCAAAAAGTACAGGGGGCAGGCACCGGGGAGCTGTTTTTT
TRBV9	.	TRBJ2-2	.	CASSVEASGELFF	TGTGCCAGCAGCGTAGAAGCTAGCGGGGAGCTGTTTTTT
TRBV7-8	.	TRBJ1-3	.	CASTSRGASSGNTIYF	TGTGCCAGCACGAGCAGGGGCGCGAGCTCTGGAAACACCATATATTTT
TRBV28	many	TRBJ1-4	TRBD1	CASSLGRDRGGEKLFF	TGTGCCAGCAGCCTTGGGAGGGACAGGGGTGGAGAAAAACTGTTTTTT
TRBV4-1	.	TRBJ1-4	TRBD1	CASSQRGGTGHEKLFF	TGCGCCAGCAGCCAAAGGGGGGGGACAGGGCATGAAAAACTGTTTTTT
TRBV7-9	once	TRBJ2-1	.	CASSDRGLAGTYNEQFF	TGTGCCAGCAGCGACAGGGGTCTAGCGGGAACCTACAATGAGCAGTTCTTC
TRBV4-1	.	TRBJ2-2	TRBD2	CASSQALLAVGGELFF	TGCGCCAGCAGCCAAGCTTTACTAGCGGTGGGCGGGGAGCTGTTTTTT
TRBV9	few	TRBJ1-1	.	CASSVAPPPAEAFF	TGTGCCAGCAGCGTAGCCCCCCCTCCCGCGGAAGCTTTCTTT